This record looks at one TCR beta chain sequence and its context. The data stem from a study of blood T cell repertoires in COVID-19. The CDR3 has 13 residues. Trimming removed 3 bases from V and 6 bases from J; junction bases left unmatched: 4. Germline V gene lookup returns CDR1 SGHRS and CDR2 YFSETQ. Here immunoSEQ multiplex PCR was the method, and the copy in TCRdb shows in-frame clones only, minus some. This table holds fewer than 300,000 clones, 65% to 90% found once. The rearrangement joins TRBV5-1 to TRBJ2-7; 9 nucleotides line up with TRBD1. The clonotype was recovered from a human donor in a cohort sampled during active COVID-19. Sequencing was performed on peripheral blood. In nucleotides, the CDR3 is TGCGCCAGCAGCTGGGGACAGGGCGGCGAGCAGTACTTC. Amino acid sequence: CASSWGQGGEQYF.